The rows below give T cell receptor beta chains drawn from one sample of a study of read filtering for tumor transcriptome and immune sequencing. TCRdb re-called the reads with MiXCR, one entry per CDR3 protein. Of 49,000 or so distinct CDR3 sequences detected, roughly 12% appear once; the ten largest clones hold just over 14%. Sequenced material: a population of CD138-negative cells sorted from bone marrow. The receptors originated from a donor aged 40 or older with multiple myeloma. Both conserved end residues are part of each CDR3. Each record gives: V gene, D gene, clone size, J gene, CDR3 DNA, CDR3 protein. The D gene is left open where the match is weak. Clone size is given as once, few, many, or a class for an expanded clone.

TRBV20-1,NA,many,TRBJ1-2,TGCAGTGCTGATCTGAGCGGAGCTAACTATGGCTACACCTTC,CSADLSGANYGYTF
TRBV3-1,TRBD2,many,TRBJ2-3,TGTGCCAGCAGCCAAGATGAGGGACTAGCGGGAGGCACAGATACGCAGTATTTT,CASSQDEGLAGGTDTQYF
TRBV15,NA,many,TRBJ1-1,TGTGCCACCAGCAGAGGCGGGGGAGCCCTGAACACTGAAGCTTTCTTT,CATSRGGGALNTEAFF
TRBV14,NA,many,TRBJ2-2,TGTGCCAGCAGCGTCGTCACGGGGGCCGGGGAGCTGTTTTTT,CASSVVTGAGELFF
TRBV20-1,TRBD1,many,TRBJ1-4,TGCAGTGCTAGGCAGACAGGGGGAAACGAAAAACTGTTTTTT,CSARQTGGNEKLFF
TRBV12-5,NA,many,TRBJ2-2,TGTGCTAGTGAGGGGGACACCGGGGAGCTGTTTTTT,CASEGDTGELFF
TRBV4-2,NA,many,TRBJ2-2,TGTGCCAGCAGCCAATTCAGCCGAGGGAGCGCCGGGGAGCTGTTTTTT,CASSQFSRGSAGELFF
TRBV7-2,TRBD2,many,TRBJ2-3,TGTGCCAGCAGCTTATCCAGGACTAGTAACGTGGATACGCAGTATTTT,CASSLSRTSNVDTQYF
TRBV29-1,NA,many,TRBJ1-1,TGCAGCGTTGAGGGGCTGACTGAAGCTTTCTTT,CSVEGLTEAFF
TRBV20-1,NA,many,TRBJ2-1,TGCAGTGCTAGAGAAGGCGTATACAATGAGCAGTTCTTC,CSAREGVYNEQFF
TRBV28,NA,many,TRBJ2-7,TGTGCCAGCAGTGATACCGGGACTGATGCCTACGAGCAGTACTTC,CASSDTGTDAYEQYF
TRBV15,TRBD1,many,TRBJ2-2,TGTGCCACCAGCAGAACCTCCGGGACAGGGGACACCGGGGAGCTGTTTTTT,CATSRTSGTGDTGELFF
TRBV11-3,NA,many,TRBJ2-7,TGTGCCAGCAGCCAGCACTACGAGCAGTACTTC,CASSQHYEQYF
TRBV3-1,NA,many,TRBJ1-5,TGTGCCAGCAGCCAAGAGAGGGGTCAGCCCCAGCATTTT,CASSQERGQPQHF
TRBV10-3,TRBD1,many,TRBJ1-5,TGTGCCATCAGTCTGGACAGGGCCCAGCCCCAGCATTTT,CAISLDRAQPQHF
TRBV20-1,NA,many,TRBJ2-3,TGCAGTGCTAGAGGGAGCGCGCCTCCCCCTACGCAGTATTTT,CSARGSAPPPTQYF
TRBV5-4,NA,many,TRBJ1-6,TGTGCCAGCAGCTTGAGTTTCGGGACGGATAGAGATTCACCCCTCCACTTT,CASSLSFGTDRDSPLHF
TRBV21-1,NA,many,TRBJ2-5,TGTGCCAGCAGAGGATCGGAGACCCAGTACTTC,CASRGSETQYF